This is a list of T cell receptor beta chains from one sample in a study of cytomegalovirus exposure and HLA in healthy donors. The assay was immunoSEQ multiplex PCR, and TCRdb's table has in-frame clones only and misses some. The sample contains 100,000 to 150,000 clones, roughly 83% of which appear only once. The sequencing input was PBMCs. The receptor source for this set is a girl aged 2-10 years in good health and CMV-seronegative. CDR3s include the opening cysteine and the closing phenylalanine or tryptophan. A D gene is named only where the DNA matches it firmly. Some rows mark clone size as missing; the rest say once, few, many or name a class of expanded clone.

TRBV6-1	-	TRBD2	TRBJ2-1	CATSGLAGSNEQFF	TGTGCCACCTCTGGACTAGCGGGATCCAATGAGCAGTTCTTC
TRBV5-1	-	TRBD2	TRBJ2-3	CASSSGLADTDTQYF	TGCGCCAGCAGCTCGGGACTAGCGGACACAGATACGCAGTATTTT
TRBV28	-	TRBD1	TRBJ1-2	CASADRVSVGYTF	TGTGCCAGCGCAGACAGGGTTTCGGTTGGCTACACCTTC
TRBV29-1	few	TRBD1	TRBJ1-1	CSVRTGRDTEAFF	TGCAGCGTTCGGACAGGGCGGGACACTGAAGCTTTCTTT
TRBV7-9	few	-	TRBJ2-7	CASSPSGSSPTEQYF	TGTGCCAGCAGCCCTTCGGGGAGTTCCCCCACTGAGCAGTACTTC
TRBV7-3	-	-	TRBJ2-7	CASSREGGQVGGEQYF	TGTGCCAGCAGCCGGGAAGGGGGACAAGTTGGGGGTGAGCAGTACTTC
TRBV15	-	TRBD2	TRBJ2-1	CATSESGTTYNEQFF	TGTGCCACCAGTGAAAGCGGGACCACCTACAATGAGCAGTTCTTC
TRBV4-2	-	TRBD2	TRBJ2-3	CASSQEGTSGGAFSNTQYF	TGTGCCAGCAGCCAAGAAGGGACTAGCGGGGGGGCCTTTAGCAATACGCAGTATTTT
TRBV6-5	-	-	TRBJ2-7	CASTRGRDNSYEQYF	TGTGCCAGCACCCGGGGACGGGACAACTCCTACGAGCAGTACTTC
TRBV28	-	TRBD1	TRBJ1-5	CASSYLTGEGNQPQHF	TGTGCCAGCAGTTACCTAACAGGGGAGGGCAATCAGCCCCAGCATTTT
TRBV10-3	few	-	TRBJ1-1	CAISTRGTNTEAFF	TGTGCCATCAGTACTCGGGGTACGAACACTGAAGCTTTCTTT
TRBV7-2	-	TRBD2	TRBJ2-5	CASSLISGRVGGQETQYF	TGTGCCAGCAGCTTGATCAGCGGGAGAGTGGGCGGTCAAGAGACCCAGTACTTC
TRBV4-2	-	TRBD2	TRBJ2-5	CASSPGGIRGIGGRSQETQYF	TGTGCCAGCAGCCCCGGGGGGATAAGGGGAATTGGCGGACGCAGCCAAGAGACCCAGTACTTC
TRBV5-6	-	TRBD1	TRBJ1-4	CASSLVGQGYEKLFF	TGTGCCAGCAGCTTGGTGGGACAGGGATACGAAAAACTGTTTTTT
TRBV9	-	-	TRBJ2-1	CASSLPLRDEQFF	TGTGCCAGCAGCTTACCTCTCCGCGATGAGCAGTTCTTC
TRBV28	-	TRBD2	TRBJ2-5	CASSLYGLALQETQYF	TGTGCCAGCAGTTTATATGGACTAGCCCTCCAAGAGACCCAGTACTTC
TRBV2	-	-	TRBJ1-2	CASSETGGNGYTF	TGTGCCAGCAGTGAAACGGGGGGAAATGGCTACACCTTC
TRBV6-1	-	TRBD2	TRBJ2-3	CASSAGTSGRADTQYF	TGTGCCAGCAGTGCCGGGACTAGCGGGAGAGCGGATACGCAGTATTTT
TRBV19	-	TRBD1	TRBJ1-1	CASSILQGSTEAFF	TGTGCCAGTAGTATACTACAGGGGAGCACTGAAGCTTTCTTT
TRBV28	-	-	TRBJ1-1	CASSVGSTGGRWGTEAFF	TGTGCCAGCAGCGTCGGATCCACTGGGGGCCGTTGGGGCACTGAAGCTTTCTTT
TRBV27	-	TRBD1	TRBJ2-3	CASSFYGQGSADTQYF	TGTGCCAGCAGTTTCTACGGACAGGGTAGCGCAGATACGCAGTATTTT
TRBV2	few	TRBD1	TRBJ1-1	CASSERKVTGGHTEAFF	TGTGCCAGCAGTGAGCGAAAAGTTACAGGGGGCCACACTGAAGCTTTCTTT
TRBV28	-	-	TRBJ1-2	CASSITTVNYGYTF	TGTGCCAGCAGTATCACGACAGTAAACTATGGCTACACCTTC
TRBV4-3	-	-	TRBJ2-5	CASSQEAGMVLETQYF	TGCGCCAGCAGCCAAGAGGCAGGGATGGTGCTGGAGACCCAGTACTTC
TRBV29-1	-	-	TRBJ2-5	CSVGQQETQYF	TGCAGCGTTGGACAGCAAGAGACCCAGTACTTC
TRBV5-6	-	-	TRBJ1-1	CASSSGWDTEAFF	TGTGCCAGCAGCTCAGGGTGGGACACTGAAGCTTTCTTT
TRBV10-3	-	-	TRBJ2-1	CAINGEEGWGNEQFF	TGTGCCATCAACGGCGAGGAGGGGTGGGGCAATGAGCAGTTCTTC
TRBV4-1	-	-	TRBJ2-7	CASSQDRTISYEQYF	TGCGCCAGCAGCCAAGATCGGACTATCTCCTACGAGCAGTACTTC
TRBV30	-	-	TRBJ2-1	CAWSLTGGNEQFF	TGTGCCTGGAGTCTTACTGGGGGGAATGAGCAGTTCTTC
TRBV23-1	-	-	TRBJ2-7	CASSQSPSGGSSDEQYF	TGCGCCAGCAGTCAATCGCCGTCCGGAGGCTCTTCGGACGAGCAGTACTTC
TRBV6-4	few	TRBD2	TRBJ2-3	CASSDDGRDTRYF	TGTGCCAGCAGTGACGACGGGAGGGATACGCGGTATTTT
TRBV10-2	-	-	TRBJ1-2	CASSREGTYGYTF	TGCGCCAGCAGCCGGGAGGGGACCTATGGCTACACCTTC
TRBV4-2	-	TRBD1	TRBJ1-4	CASSRQREGQGGEKLFF	TGTGCCAGCAGCCGACAAAGGGAAGGACAGGGTGGTGAAAAACTGTTTTTT
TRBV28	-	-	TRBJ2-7	CASSLNDRDTIYF	TGTGCCAGCAGTTTAAATGACCGGGACACAATTTACTTC
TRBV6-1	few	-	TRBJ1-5	CASSEMKGGNQPQHF	TGTGCCAGCAGTGAAATGAAAGGGGGCAATCAGCCCCAGCATTTT
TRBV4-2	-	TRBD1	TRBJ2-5	CASSQDVGDSQETQYF	TGTGCCAGCAGCCAAGATGTAGGGGACAGCCAAGAGACCCAGTACTTC
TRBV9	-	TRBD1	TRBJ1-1	CASSATRTGEGNTEAFF	TGTGCCAGCAGCGCTACTCGGACAGGAGAAGGGAACACTGAAGCTTTCTTT
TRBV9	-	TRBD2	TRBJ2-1	CASSVQGLAGGAEQFF	TGTGCCAGCAGCGTACAGGGACTAGCGGGAGGAGCTGAGCAGTTCTTC
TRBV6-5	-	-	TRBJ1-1	CASSSGDREAFF	TGTGCCAGCAGTTCGGGTGATCGGGAAGCTTTCTTT
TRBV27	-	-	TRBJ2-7	CASSPLDPTGHPYEQYF	TGTGCCAGCAGTCCCCTAGACCCGACAGGTCATCCCTACGAGCAGTACTTC
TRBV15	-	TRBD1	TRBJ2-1	CATSREAGGTYNEQFF	TGTGCCACCAGCAGAGAGGCAGGGGGAACCTACAATGAGCAGTTCTTC
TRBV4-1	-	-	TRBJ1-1	CASSPKRLGLENTEAFF	TGCGCCAGCAGCCCTAAACGTTTAGGACTCGAAAACACTGAAGCTTTCTTT
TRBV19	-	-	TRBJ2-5	CASSPSSLYQETQYF	TGTGCCAGTAGTCCTTCCTCCCTGTACCAAGAGACCCAGTACTTC
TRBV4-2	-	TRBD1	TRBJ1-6	CASSLGQENSPLHF	TGTGCCAGCAGCCTGGGACAGGAAAATTCACCCCTCCACTTT
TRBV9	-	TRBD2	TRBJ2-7	CASSVSGGASEQYF	TGTGCCAGCAGCGTGAGCGGGGGGGCTTCCGAGCAGTACTTC
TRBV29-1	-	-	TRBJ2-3	CSVVLGGDTQYF	TGCAGCGTTGTTTTAGGAGGAGATACGCAGTATTTT
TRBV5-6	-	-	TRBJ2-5	CASSLWVAPAGQYF	TGTGCCAGCAGCTTGTGGGTCGCGCCAGCGGGCCAGTACTTC
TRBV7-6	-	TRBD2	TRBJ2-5	CASSFWASGALQETQYF	TGTGCCAGCAGCTTCTGGGCTAGCGGGGCCCTCCAAGAGACCCAGTACTTC
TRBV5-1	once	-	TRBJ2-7	CASSDSGLSYEQYF	TGCGCCAGCAGCGACTCCGGTCTCTCCTACGAGCAGTACTTC
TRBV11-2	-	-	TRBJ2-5	CASSFRRGQETQYF	TGTGCCAGCAGCTTCCGCAGGGGCCAAGAGACCCAGTACTTC
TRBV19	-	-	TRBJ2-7	CASSIEAGGSYEQYF	TGTGCCAGTAGTATAGAGGCAGGTGGGTCCTACGAGCAGTACTTC
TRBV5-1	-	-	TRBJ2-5	CASSFSTGSQETQYF	TGCGCCAGCAGCTTCTCTACCGGGAGCCAAGAGACCCAGTACTTC
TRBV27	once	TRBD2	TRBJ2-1	CASRGLADNEQFF	TGTGCCAGTCGTGGTCTAGCGGACAATGAGCAGTTCTTC